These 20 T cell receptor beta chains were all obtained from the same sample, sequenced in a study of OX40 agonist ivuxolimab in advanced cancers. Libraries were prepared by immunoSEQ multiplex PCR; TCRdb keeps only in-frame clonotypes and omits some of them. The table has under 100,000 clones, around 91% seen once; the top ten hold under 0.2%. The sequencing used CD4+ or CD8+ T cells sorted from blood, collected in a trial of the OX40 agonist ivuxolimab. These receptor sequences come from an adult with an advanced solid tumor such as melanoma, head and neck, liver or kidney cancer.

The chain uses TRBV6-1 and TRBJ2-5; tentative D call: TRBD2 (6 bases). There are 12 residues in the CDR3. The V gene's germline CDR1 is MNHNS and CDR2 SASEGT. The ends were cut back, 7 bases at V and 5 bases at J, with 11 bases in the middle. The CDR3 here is CASTTAGETQYF. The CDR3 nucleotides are TGTGCCAGCACCACTGCGGGGGAGACCCAGTACTTC.

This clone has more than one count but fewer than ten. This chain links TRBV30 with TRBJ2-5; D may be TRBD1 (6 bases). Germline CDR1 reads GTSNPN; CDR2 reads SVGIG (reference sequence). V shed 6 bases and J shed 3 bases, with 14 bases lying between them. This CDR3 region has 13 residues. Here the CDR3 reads CACSGTNEETQYF. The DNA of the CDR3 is TGTGCCTGTTCCGGGACAAACGAAGAGACCCAGTACTTC. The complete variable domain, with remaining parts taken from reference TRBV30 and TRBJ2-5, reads SQTIHQWPATLVQPVGSPLSLECTVEGTSNPNLYWYRQAAGRGLQLLFYSVGIGQISSEVPQNLSASRPQDRQFILSSKKLLLSDSGFYLCACSGTNEETQYFGPGTRLLVL.

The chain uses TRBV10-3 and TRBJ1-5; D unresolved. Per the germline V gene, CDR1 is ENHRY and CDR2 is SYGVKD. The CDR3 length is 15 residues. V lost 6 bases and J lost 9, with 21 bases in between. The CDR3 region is CAISAGRQAQGPQHF. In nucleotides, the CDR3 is TGTGCCATCAGCGCGGGGAGGCAGGCCCAAGGGCCCCAGCATTTT.

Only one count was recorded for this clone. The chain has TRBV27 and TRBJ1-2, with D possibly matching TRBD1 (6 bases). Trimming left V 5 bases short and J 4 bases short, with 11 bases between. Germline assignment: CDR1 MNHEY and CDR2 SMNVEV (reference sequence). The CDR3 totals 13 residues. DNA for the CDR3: TGTGCCAGCAGTCCCAGGACAGCCTATGGCTACACCTTC. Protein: CASSPRTAYGYTF.

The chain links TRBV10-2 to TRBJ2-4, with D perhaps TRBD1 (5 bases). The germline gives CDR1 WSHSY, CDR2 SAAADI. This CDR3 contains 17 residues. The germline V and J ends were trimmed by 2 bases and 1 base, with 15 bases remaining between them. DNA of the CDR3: TGCGCCAGCAGTGAGGTGGACACAGCGCTGGCCAAAAACATTCAGTACTTC. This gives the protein CASSEVDTALAKNIQYF.

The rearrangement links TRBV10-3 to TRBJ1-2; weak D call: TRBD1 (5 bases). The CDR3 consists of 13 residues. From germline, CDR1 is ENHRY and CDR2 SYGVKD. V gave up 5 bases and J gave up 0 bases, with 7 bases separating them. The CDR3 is CAISQDTNYGYTF. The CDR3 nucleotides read TGTGCCATCAGTCAGGACACTAACTATGGCTACACCTTC.

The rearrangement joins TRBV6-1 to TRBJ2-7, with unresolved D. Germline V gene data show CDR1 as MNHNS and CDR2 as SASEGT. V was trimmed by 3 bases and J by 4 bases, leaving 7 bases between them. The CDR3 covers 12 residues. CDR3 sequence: CASSEGYYEQYF. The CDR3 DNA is TGTGCCAGCAGTGAGGGCTATTACGAGCAGTACTTC.

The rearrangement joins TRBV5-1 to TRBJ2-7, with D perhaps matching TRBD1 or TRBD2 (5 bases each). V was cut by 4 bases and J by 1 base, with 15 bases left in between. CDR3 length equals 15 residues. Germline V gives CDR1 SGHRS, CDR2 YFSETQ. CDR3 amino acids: CASSAPGRVSYEQYF. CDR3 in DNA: TGCGCCAGCAGCGCACCGGGACGGGTATCCTACGAGCAGTACTTC.

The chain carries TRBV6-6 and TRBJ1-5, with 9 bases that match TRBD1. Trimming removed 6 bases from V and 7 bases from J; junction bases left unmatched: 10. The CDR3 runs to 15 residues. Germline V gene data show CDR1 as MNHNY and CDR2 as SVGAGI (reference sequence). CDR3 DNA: TGTGCCAGCAGCGACTGGGGGGGACAGGGACAGCCCCAGCATTTT. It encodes CASSDWGGQGQPQHF.

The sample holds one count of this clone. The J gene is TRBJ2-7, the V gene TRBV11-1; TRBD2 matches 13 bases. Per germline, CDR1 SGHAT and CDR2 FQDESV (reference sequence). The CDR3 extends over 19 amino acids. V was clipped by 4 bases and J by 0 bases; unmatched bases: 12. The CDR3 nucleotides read TGTGCCAGCAGCTCGGGCAGGACTAGCGGGAGCCATTTCTCCTACGAGCAGTACTTC. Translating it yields CASSSGRTSGSHFSYEQYF. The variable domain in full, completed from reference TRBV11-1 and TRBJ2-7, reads EAEVAQSPRYKITEKSQAVAFWCDPISGHATLYWYRQILGQGPELLVQFQDESVVDDSQLPKDRFSAERLKGVDSTLKIQPAELGDSAMYLCASSSGRTSGSHFSYEQYFGPGTRLTVT.

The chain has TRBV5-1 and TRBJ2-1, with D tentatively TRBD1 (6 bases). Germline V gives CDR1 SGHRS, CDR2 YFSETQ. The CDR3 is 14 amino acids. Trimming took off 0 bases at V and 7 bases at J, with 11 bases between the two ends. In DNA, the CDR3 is TGCGCCAGCAGCTTGGCAATACAGGGAAATGAGCAGTTCTTC. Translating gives CASSLAIQGNEQFF.

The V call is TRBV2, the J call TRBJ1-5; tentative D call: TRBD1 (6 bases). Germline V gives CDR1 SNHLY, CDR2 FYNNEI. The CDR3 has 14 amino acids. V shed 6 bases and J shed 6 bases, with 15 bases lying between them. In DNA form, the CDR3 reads TGTGCCAGCAGCAACCTACAGGGATTTCAGCCCCAGCATTTT. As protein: CASSNLQGFQPQHF.

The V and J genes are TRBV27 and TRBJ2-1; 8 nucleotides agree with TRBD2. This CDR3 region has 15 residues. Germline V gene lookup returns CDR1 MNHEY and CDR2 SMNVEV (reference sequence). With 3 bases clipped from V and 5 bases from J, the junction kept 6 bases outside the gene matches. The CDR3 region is CASSFLRGGNNEQFF. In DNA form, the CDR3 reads TGTGCCAGCAGTTTTCTCCGGGGGGGAAACAATGAGCAGTTCTTC.

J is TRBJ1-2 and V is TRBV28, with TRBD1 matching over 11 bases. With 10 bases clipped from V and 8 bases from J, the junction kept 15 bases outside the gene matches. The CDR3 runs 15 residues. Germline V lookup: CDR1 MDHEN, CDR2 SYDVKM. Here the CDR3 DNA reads TGTGCCATCAAACCGGGACAGGGGGACTCAGGGGGCTACACCTTC. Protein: CAIKPGQGDSGGYTF.

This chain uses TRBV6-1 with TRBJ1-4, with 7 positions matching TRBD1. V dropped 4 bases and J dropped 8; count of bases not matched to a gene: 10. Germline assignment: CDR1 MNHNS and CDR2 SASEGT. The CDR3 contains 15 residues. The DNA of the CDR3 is TGTGCCAGCAGTGGGGTTGCAGGGGGAAGGGAAAAACTGTTTTTT. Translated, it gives CASSGVAGGREKLFF.

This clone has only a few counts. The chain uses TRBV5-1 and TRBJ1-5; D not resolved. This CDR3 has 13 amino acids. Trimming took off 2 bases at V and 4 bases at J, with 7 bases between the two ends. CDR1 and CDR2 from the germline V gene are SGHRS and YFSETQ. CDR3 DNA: TGCGCCAGCAGCTTCGAAGTAAATCAGCCCCAGCATTTT. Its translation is CASSFEVNQPQHF. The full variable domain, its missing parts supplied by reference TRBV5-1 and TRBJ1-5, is KAGVTQTPRYLIKTRGQQVTLSCSPISGHRSVSWYQQTPGQGLQFLFEYFSETQRNKGNFPGRFSGRQFSNSRSEMNVSTLELGDSALYLCASSFEVNQPQHFGDGTRLSIL.

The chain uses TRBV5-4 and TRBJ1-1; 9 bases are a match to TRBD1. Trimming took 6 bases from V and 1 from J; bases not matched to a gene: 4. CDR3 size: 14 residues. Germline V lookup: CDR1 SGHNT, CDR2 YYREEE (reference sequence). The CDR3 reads CASTGQGSNTEAFF. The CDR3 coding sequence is TGTGCCAGCACGGGACAGGGATCGAACACTGAAGCTTTCTTT.

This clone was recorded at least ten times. DNA of the CDR3: TGTGCCAGCAGCTTTGCAGGCCCCCACGAAAAACTGTTTTTT. Translated: CASSFAGPHEKLFF. The chain links TRBV6-5 to TRBJ1-4; D unclear. Trimming took 6 bases from V and 8 from J, leaving 16 bases between them. The CDR3 contains 14 residues. Germline-derived CDR1 and CDR2 are MNHEY and SVGAGI.

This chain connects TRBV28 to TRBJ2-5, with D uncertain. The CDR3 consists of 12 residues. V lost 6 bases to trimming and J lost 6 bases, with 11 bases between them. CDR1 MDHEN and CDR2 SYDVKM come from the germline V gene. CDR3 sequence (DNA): TGTGCCAGCAGACAAACGGTACAGACCCAGTACTTC. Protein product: CASRQTVQTQYF.

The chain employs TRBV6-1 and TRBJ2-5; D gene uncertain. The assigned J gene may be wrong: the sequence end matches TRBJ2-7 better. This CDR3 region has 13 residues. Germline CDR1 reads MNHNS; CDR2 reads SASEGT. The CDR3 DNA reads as TGTGCCAGCAGTGAAGTCTGGCAGTACGAGCAGTACTTC. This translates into CASSEVWQYEQYF.